Below, 21 T cell receptor beta chains from the same sample are listed, as sequenced in a study of spatial heterogeneity in lung cancer. Time point meaning: sample taken at primary tumor resection. The input material, whole RNA from tumor, nontumor lung or frozen PBMC, was sequenced unsorted. TCRdb recomputed calls from the 5' RACE reads with MiXCR, one row per CDR3 protein. This sample carries 12,000 or so distinct CDR3 sequences, 6.2% of them seen once, and the ten largest clones take 10%. The sample here was normal lung tissue next to the tumor, taken at surgery. The receptors were gathered from a male donor with early-stage non-small cell lung cancer.

This clonotype was picked up many times. Because this beta chain is a stray read in a library intended to capture alpha chains, its abundance should not be given much weight. The chain is built from TRBV2 and TRBJ1-2, with a tentative D call TRBD1 (6 bases). Trimming left V 6 bases short and J 4 bases short, with 21 bases between. The length of the CDR3 is 16 residues. CDR1 SNHLY and CDR2 FYNNEI come from the germline V gene. This chain's CDR3 is CASRENREMRIYGYTF. As DNA, the CDR3 is TGTGCCAGCAGGGAAAACAGGGAGATGAGAATCTATGGCTACACCTTC.

In its sample, this clonotype was seen many times. In a library made to pick up alpha chains, this beta chain is a stray read with a size that means little. The chain joins TRBV3-1 to TRBJ1-3; D perhaps matches TRBD1 (6 bases). Looked up from germline, CDR1 is LGHDT and CDR2 is YNNKEL (reference sequence). The V and J ends lost 1 base and 0 bases respectively, with 7 bases between them. CDR3 length equals 15 residues. CDR3 coding DNA: TGTGCCAGCAGCCAAGGACAGGCCTCTGGAAACACCATATATTTT. Translation gives CASSQGQASGNTIYF.

This clonotype showed up many times. This beta chain is off target for a library built for alpha chains, so its abundance means little. The rearrangement uses TRBV6-6 and TRBJ2-1; tentatively, D is TRBD2 (5 bases). CDR3 size: 15 residues. CDR1 is MNHNY and CDR2 is SVGAGI in the germline V gene (reference sequence). V lost 6 bases, J lost 7 bases, and 19 bases lay in between. CDR3 bases: TGTGCCAGCAGCCAGTTGACTCAAAGGGAGAATGAGCAGTTCTTC. It encodes CASSQLTQRENEQFF.

Many counts were recorded for this clonotype. Found in a library prepared for alpha chains, this beta chain is an off-target read, and its abundance has little meaning. The chain recombines TRBV2 with TRBJ1-4; D perhaps matches TRBD1 (6 bases). CDR3 length: 14 residues. V lost 6 bases and J 10 bases, leaving 18 bases between the germline ends. From germline, CDR1 is SNHLY and CDR2 FYNNEI. The CDR3 spells CASSDNREVVKLFF. The CDR3 DNA reads as TGTGCCAGCAGCGATAACAGGGAAGTGGTAAAACTGTTTTTT. Full variable domain (remainder filled in from reference TRBV2 and TRBJ1-4): EPEVTQTPSHQVTQMGQEVILRCVPISNHLYFYWYRQILGQKVEFLVSFYNNEISEKSEIFDDQFSVERPDGSNFTLKIRSTKLEDSAMYFCASSDNREVVKLFFGSGTQLSVL.

Judged by abundance, this clonotype is large. In a library made to pick up alpha chains, this beta chain is a stray read with a size that means little. The chain employs TRBV5-4 and TRBJ2-2, with D unclear. This CDR3 is built from 13 residues. The germline V and J ends were trimmed by 0 bases and 6 bases, with 6 bases remaining between them. The germline CDR1 and CDR2 sequences are SGHNT and YYREEE (reference sequence). The CDR3 is CASSLVAAGELFF. The CDR3 nucleotides are TGTGCCAGCAGCTTGGTGGCGGCCGGGGAGCTGTTTTTT.

This clonotype was recorded at least ten times. For a library built for alpha chains, this beta chain is a stray read; little rests on its size. The chain couples TRBV9 to TRBJ1-1; perhaps TRBD1 as D (6 bases). Per germline, CDR1 SGDLS and CDR2 YYNGEE. The CDR3 consists of 16 residues. Trimming removed 0 bases at V and 7 bases at J, with 19 bases between. The CDR3 DNA reads as TGTGCCAGCAGCGTAGTTCCCGGGGGGGCACAGTTTGAAGCTTTCTTT. Protein product: CASSVVPGGAQFEAFF. The full variable domain, completed using reference TRBV9 and TRBJ1-1, is DSGVTQTPKHLITATGQRVTLRCSPRSGDLSVYWYQQSLDQGLQFLIQYYNGEERAKGNILERFSAQQFPDLHSELNLSSLELGDSALYFCASSVVPGGAQFEAFFGQGTRLTVV.

To note about this clonotype: The library was designed around alpha chains, so this beta chain is a stray read whose abundance carries little weight. The chain recombines TRBV25-1 with TRBJ2-6; 7 positions agree with TRBD2. Trimming at V came to 4 bases and at J to 0 bases, leaving 0 bases not matched to a gene. The germline V gene encodes CDR1 MGHDK and CDR2 SYGVNS. The CDR3 is made up of 15 amino acids. CDR3 coding DNA: TGTGCCAGCAGTGTAGCGGGCTCTGGGGCCAACGTCCTGACTTTC. It specifies CASSVAGSGANVLTF.

In this sample, this clonotype turned up many times. Found in a library prepared for alpha chains, this beta chain is an off-target read, and its abundance has little meaning. The V gene is TRBV10-3, the J gene TRBJ2-3; D may be TRBD1 (5 bases). The length of the CDR3 is 14 residues. CDR1 is ENHRY and CDR2 is SYGVKD in the germline V gene. V was trimmed by 11 bases and J by 0 bases, leaving 15 bases between them. The CDR3 sequence: CASGKGPSTDTQYF. Here the CDR3 DNA reads TGTGCCTCCGGCAAGGGGCCTAGCACAGATACGCAGTATTTT.

In this sample, this clonotype turned up once. A read error may be the cause here, since a much bigger clone is one base away. Found in a library prepared for alpha chains, this beta chain is an off-target read, and its abundance has little meaning. The J gene is TRBJ1-2, the V gene TRBV6-6; D is unresolved. Per germline, CDR1 MNHNY and CDR2 SVGAGI (reference sequence). This CDR3 region has 13 residues. For the CDR3, the DNA is TGTCCCAGCAGTTACCAGGAGTCGAATGGCTACACCTTC. This sequence encodes CPSSYQESNGYTF.

A remark on this clonotype: A junction end diverges from the germline sequence, so it may reflect a read error. This beta chain is a stray read from a library made for alpha chains; its abundance is not meaningful. The chain recombines TRBV5-1 with TRBJ2-3, with a possible D match to TRBD2 (6 bases). The CDR3 sequence is 15 residues long. Germline V gives CDR1 SGHRS, CDR2 YFSETQ. The CDR3, as DNA: TGCGCCAGCAGCTTGACGGGGGTTTGGCCAGAAACGCAGTATTTT. Translating gives CASSLTGVWPETQYF.

By share, this clonotype counts as medium-sized (0.01 to 0.1%). This beta chain is an off-target read within a library intended for alpha chains, so its frequency means little. The chain joins TRBV29-1 to TRBJ2-1; D gene ambiguous. The CDR3 sequence is 10 residues long. The ends were cut back, 7 bases at V and 3 bases at J, with 4 bases in the middle. In germline, CDR1 is SQVTM, CDR2 ANQGSEA. Written as DNA, the CDR3 is TGCAGCGGCGACTACAATGAGCAGTTCTTC. Protein sequence: CSGDYNEQFF.

To note about this clonotype: Because this beta chain is a stray read in a library intended to capture alpha chains, its abundance should not be given much weight. The chain uses TRBV2 and TRBJ1-3; no definite D call. There are 15 residues in the CDR3. Germline CDR1 SNHLY, CDR2 FYNNEI. V was clipped by 4 bases and J by 4 bases, with 14 bases between them. The CDR3: CASSAGGIVGNTIYF. CDR3 nucleotide sequence: TGTGCCAGCAGTGCAGGAGGGATCGTCGGAAACACCATATATTTT.

Worth noting for this clonotype: Because the library targeted alpha chains, this beta chain is an off-target read whose size means little. The V call is TRBV2, the J call TRBJ2-3; D not certain. The CDR3 runs 12 residues. The germline V gene encodes CDR1 SNHLY and CDR2 FYNNEI. Trimming stripped 4 bases from V and 6 bases from J, with 8 bases between. The CDR3 loop reads CASSGVWDTQYF. CDR3 coding DNA: TGTGCCAGCAGTGGAGTGTGGGATACGCAGTATTTT.

Remarks on this clonotype: This beta chain was picked up by a library intended for alpha chains and is off target, so its count carries little meaning. This chain joins TRBV6-6 and TRBJ2-1; D could derive from TRBD1 or TRBD2 (5 bases each). The V gene's germline CDR1 is MNHNY and CDR2 SVGAGI (reference sequence). Trimming took off 2 bases at V and 9 bases at J, with 14 bases between the two ends. The CDR3 contains 14 residues. This chain's CDR3 is CASSYDVRGPEQFF. CDR3 bases: TGTGCCAGCAGTTACGATGTAAGGGGACCTGAGCAGTTCTTC.

The table lists this clonotype with many counts. As an off-target read in a library built for alpha chains, this beta chain has a frequency of little significance. This chain links TRBV20-1 with TRBJ2-1; 8 bases line up with TRBD2. CDR1 and CDR2 from the germline V gene are DFQATT and SNEGSKA (reference sequence). The CDR3 loop spans 16 amino acids. With V trimmed by 3 bases and J by 9 bases, 16 bases remained unmatched. The CDR3 region has the DNA TGCAGTGCTAGCAGACTAGCGACGGGGGAGGGTGGTGAGCAGTTCTTC. This sequence encodes CSASRLATGEGGEQFF.

Many counts were recorded for this clonotype. This beta chain turned up in a library designed for alpha chains; as an off-target read, its abundance says little. The V gene is TRBV7-2, the J gene TRBJ2-3; no definite D call. Between the trimmed V and J ends, which lost 2 bases and 4 bases, there was a span of 19 bases. Germline-derived CDR1 and CDR2 are SGHTA and FQGNSA. The CDR3 covers 17 residues. The CDR3 bases are TGTGCCAGCAGCTTAAGCGTGGGTCGACCAAACTCAGATACGCAGTATTTT. It yields the protein CASSLSVGRPNSDTQYF. The full variable domain, completed using reference TRBV7-2 and TRBJ2-3, is GAGVSQSPSNKVTEKGKDVELRCDPISGHTALYWYRQSLGQGLEFLIYFQGNSAPDKSGLPSDRFSAERTGGSVSTLTIQRTQQEDSAVYLCASSLSVGRPNSDTQYFGPGTRLTVL.

This clonotype appeared many times. This beta chain is an off-target read within a library intended for alpha chains, so its frequency means little. This sequence joins TRBV7-2 and TRBJ1-2; D unresolved. The CDR3 is 13 amino acids. In germline, CDR1 is SGHTA, CDR2 FQGNSA. The V end lost 0 bases, the J end lost 6 bases, and 8 bases lay between the germline ends. In DNA form, the CDR3 reads TGTGCCAGCAGCTTAGCCCAGAGGAATGGCTACACCTTC. Translated: CASSLAQRNGYTF.

This clonotype was picked up many times. A library prepared for alpha chains yielded this beta chain as an off-target read; its size is of little meaning. The chain carries TRBV20-1 and TRBJ2-3, with D perhaps given as TRBD1 or TRBD2 (5 bases each). The V and J ends lost 1 base and 1 base respectively, with 18 bases between them. Germline loops: CDR1 DFQATT, CDR2 SNEGSKA (reference sequence). The CDR3 loop spans 17 amino acids. In nucleotides, the CDR3 is TGCAGTGCTAGAGGGACGGGACGCTGGGACGGCACAGATACGCAGTATTTT. This translates into CSARGTGRWDGTDTQYF.

At least ten counts were recorded for this clonotype. Being off target in a library aimed at alpha chains, this beta chain has a size of little meaning. The chain combines TRBV18 with TRBJ1-1, with D unresolved. The germline V gene encodes CDR1 KGHSH and CDR2 LQKENI. V was shortened by 0 bases and J by 3 bases, with 11 bases between the two germline ends. The CDR3 has 15 residues. DNA of the CDR3: TGTGCCAGCTCACCACCTAATTCCGGGGACACTGAAGCTTTCTTT. Translating gives CASSPPNSGDTEAFF.

In this sample, this clonotype turned up many times. Since the library was made to target alpha chains, this beta chain is a stray read and its abundance is not meaningful. The rearrangement links TRBV20-1 to TRBJ2-3; TRBD2 agrees at 8 bases. CDR3 size: 14 residues. The V segment lost 5 bases and the J segment 4 bases; nucleotides outside the gene matches: 8. The V gene's germline CDR1 is DFQATT and CDR2 SNEGSKA (reference sequence). The CDR3 loop reads CSAEYRAGADTQYF. The CDR3 region has the DNA TGCAGTGCTGAGTACAGAGCGGGAGCAGATACGCAGTATTTT.

Points on this clonotype: In a library made to pick up alpha chains, this beta chain is a stray read with a size that means little. The rearrangement joins TRBV2 to TRBJ2-1; D possibly corresponds to TRBD1 (6 bases). This CDR3 has 14 residues. Germline values: CDR1 SNHLY, CDR2 FYNNEI. The V gene lost 10 bases and the J gene lost 0 bases, with 13 bases spanning the gap. CDR3 loop: CATCPDSSYNEQFF. The CDR3 DNA follows: TGTGCCACCTGCCCGGACAGCTCCTACAATGAGCAGTTCTTC. Supplemented by reference TRBV2 and TRBJ2-1, the full variable domain reads EPEVTQTPSHQVTQMGQEVILRCVPISNHLYFYWYRQILGQKVEFLVSFYNNEISEKSEIFDDQFSVERPDGSNFTLKIRSTKLEDSAMYFCATCPDSSYNEQFFGPGTRLTVL.